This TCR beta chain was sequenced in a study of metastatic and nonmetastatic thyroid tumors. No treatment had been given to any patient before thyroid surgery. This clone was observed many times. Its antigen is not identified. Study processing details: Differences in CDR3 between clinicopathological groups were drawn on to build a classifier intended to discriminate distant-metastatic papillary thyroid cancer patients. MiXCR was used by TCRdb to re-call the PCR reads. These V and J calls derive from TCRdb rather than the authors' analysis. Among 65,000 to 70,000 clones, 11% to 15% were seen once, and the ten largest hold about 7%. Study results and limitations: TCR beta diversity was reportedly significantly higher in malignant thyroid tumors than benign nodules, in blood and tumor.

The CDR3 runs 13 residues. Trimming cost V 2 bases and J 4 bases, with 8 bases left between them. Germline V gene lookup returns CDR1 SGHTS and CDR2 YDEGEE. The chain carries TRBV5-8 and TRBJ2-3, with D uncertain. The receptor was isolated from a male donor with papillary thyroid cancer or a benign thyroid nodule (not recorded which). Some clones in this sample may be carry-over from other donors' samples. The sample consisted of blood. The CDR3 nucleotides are TGTGCCAGCAGCTTCGGATCTGCAGATACGCAGTATTTT. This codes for CASSFGSADTQYF.